Below are 17 T cell receptor beta chains sequenced from a single sample in a study of CD8 T cells and mutated HIV epitopes. Regarding time point: sampled during acute HIV-1 infection (about 23-92 days post infection). Oligo-dT primers carrying well-specific UMIs primed single-cell cDNA in a Smart-seq2 and MARS-Seq hybrid method. Template-switch oligo forward primers paired with barcoded alpha- and beta-specific reverse primers in a nested PCR. TCRdb passed the single-cell sequencing reads through MiXCR, listing each CDR3 protein once. The sample contains about 180 distinct CDR3 sequences, about 52% of which appear only once. The sequences come from CD8+ T cells sorted from blood by dual tetramer staining, collected during acute HIV infection. As for subset: cells binding both NAE and AE RF10 tetramers (cross-reactive), unstimulated. The source of these receptors is a man younger than 35 with HIV-1 infection.

Remarks on this clonotype: An end of the junction differs from the germline gene, which may be a read error. The chain has TRBV20-1 and TRBJ2-7, with TRBD1 matching over 9 bases. The CDR3 sequence is 15 residues long. The germline V gene encodes CDR1 DFQATT and CDR2 SNEGSKA (reference sequence). DNA of the CDR3: TGCAGTGCTAGATCTAGACAGGGGGTTTATCCCGAGCAGTGCTTC. The encoded protein is CSARSRQGVYPEQCF.

Points on this clonotype: A read error is likely here: a far larger clone is one base away. The rearrangement uses TRBV4-1 and TRBJ2-3, with TRBD2 identical over 11 bases. The J call may be in error: the DNA end matches TRBJ2-7 better. The CDR3 contains 16 residues. The germline V gene has CDR1 MGHRA and CDR2 YSYEKL. DNA of the CDR3: TGCGCCAGCAGCCAAGGGGCTAGCGGGGGGTTTTACGAGCAGTACTTC. This sequence encodes CASSQGASGGFYEQYF.

The table lists this clonotype with a few counts. A far larger clone is one nucleotide away, so this likely arose from a read error. The chain links TRBV4-1 to TRBJ2-1, with no clear D. The DNA matches TRBJ2-7 better at its end, which makes the J call doubtful. Germline CDR1 and CDR2: MGHRA and YSYEKL. The CDR3 extends over 14 amino acids. The CDR3 region is CANSPQDGSYEQYF. The CDR3 nucleotides read TGCGCCAACAGCCCTCAGGACGGTTCCTACGAGCAGTACTTC.

This clonotype turned up a few times. The genes are TRBV2 and TRBJ1-1; D is unclear. The CDR3 has 16 residues. Trimming shortened V by 0 bases and J by 4 bases, and 15 bases separated the two germline ends. CDR1 and CDR2 from the germline V gene are SNHLY and FYNNEI. The CDR3 sequence: CASSEARAPAGTEAFF. CDR3 nucleotide sequence: TGTGCCAGCAGTGAAGCGCGAGCCCCGGCGGGCACTGAAGCTTTCTTT.

As to this clonotype: Germline and junction disagree at one end, which may indicate a read error. V and J are TRBV15 and TRBJ2-7; D might be TRBD2 (6 bases). The CDR3 consists of 15 residues. Germline V lookup: CDR1 LNHNV, CDR2 YYDKDF (reference sequence). The CDR3 is CAASSHLTGVYEQYF. CDR3 DNA sequence: TGTGCCGCCAGCAGCCACCTCACGGGAGTTTACGAGCAGTACTTC. Drawing the rest from reference TRBV15 and TRBJ2-7, the complete variable domain is DAMVIQNPRYQVTQFGKPVTLSCSQTLNHNVMYWYQQKSSQAPKLLFHYYDKDFNNEADTPDNFQSRRPNTSFCFLDIRSPGLGDTAMYLCAASSHLTGVYEQYFGPGTRLTVT.

This clonotype showed up many times. For the CDR3, the DNA is TGCAGTGCTACCCCCACGGGACAGGCGACCTACGAGCAGTACTTC. It yields the protein CSATPTGQATYEQYF. This sequence joins TRBV20-1 and TRBJ2-7, with 8 bases identical to TRBD1. V was pared by 4 bases and J by 2 bases, with 10 bases of the junction left unmatched. This CDR3 is 15 amino acids long. From germline, CDR1 is DFQATT and CDR2 SNEGSKA (reference sequence).

Judged by abundance, this clonotype is medium-sized. The chain carries TRBV4-1 and TRBJ2-7, with 12 bases fitting TRBD2. Per the germline V gene, CDR1 is MGHRA and CDR2 is YSYEKL. The CDR3 loop spans 15 amino acids. V lost 3 bases, J lost 4 bases, and 4 bases stayed unmatched. The DNA of the CDR3 is TGCGCCAGCAGCCACACTAGCGGGGGGTATTACGAGCAGTACTTC. Its protein is CASSHTSGGYYEQYF.

Comments on this clonotype: This CDR3 fails to terminate in the conserved phenylalanine or tryptophan, so it likely reflects a read error. It is unclear where the CDR3 begins or ends on the DNA, so no DNA is shown, and the CDR3 is as TCRdb lists it. The rearrangement links TRBV4-1 to TRBJ2-3; the table's D gene call, TRBD1, was not cross checked with the DNA. The germline V gene has CDR1 MGHRA and CDR2 YSYEKL. The CDR3 sequence runs 17 residues, both termini included. CDR3 region: CASSQEVGGGAPTSSTS.

The chain recombines TRBV15 with TRBJ2-3; 7 positions match TRBD2. This CDR3 is 15 amino acids long. The V and J ends lost 3 bases and 11 bases, in that order; junction bases with no gene match: 14. Looked up from germline, CDR1 is LNHNV and CDR2 is YYDKDF (reference sequence). CDR3 bases: TGTGCCACCAGCAGCACTAGCGTTGGGACCTACGAGCAGTATTTT. This sequence encodes CATSSTSVGTYEQYF.

This clonotype was seen a handful of times. The likely explanation is a read error, given a far larger clone one base away. The rearrangement joins TRBV4-1 to TRBJ2-1; 11 nucleotides line up with TRBD2. This CDR3 has 16 amino acids. Germline lookup yields CDR1 MGHRA and CDR2 YSYEKL. With V trimmed by 1 base and J by 10 bases, 9 bases remained unmatched. Here the CDR3 reads CASSQGASGGYYEQFF. In nucleotides, the CDR3 is TGCGCCAGCAGCCAAGGGGCTAGCGGGGGGTATTACGAGCAGTTCTTC.

The chain has TRBV15 and TRBJ2-6; 7 bases align to TRBD2. This CDR3 contains 15 residues. Trimming took 3 bases from V and 2 from J; bases not matched to a gene: 1. CDR1 and CDR2 (germline): LNHNV, YYDKDF (reference sequence). The CDR3 here is CATSSTSAGANVLTF. The CDR3 nucleotides are TGTGCCACCAGCAGCACTAGCGCTGGGGCCAACGTCCTGACTTTC.

Remarks on this clonotype: A read error likely explains this, since a far larger clone differs by one base. The chain couples TRBV4-1 to TRBJ2-1, with TRBD2 matching over 13 bases. The germline V gene encodes CDR1 MGHRA and CDR2 YSYEKL. Trimming at V came to 4 bases and at J to 10 bases, leaving 10 bases not matched to a gene. CDR3 length equals 16 residues. The CDR3 coding sequence is TGCGCCAGCAGCCCTGGGACTAGCGGGGACTTCTACGAGCAGTTCTTC. Translating gives CASSPGTSGDFYEQFF.

Turning to this clonotype: Germline is not matched at one junction end, which may reflect a read error. The V gene is TRBV4-1, the J gene TRBJ2-7, with TRBD2 matching 11 bases. This CDR3 spans 12 amino acids. Germline V gene lookup returns CDR1 MGHRA and CDR2 YSYEKL. The DNA for the CDR3 is TGCGCCAGCAGCCAAGGGGCTAGCGGGGGGTATTTC. Translation gives CASSQGASGGYF.

This clonotype counts as hyperexpanded (1% or more). The chain links TRBV4-1 to TRBJ2-7, with D possibly matching TRBD2 (6 bases). This CDR3 contains 14 residues. Trimming removed 3 bases from V and 4 bases from J, with 13 bases in between. Germline CDR1 is MGHRA and CDR2 is YSYEKL. CDR3 loop: CASSHLTGVYEQYF. Written as DNA, the CDR3 is TGCGCCAGCAGCCACCTCACGGGAGTTTACGAGCAGTACTTC.

The chain joins TRBV20-1 to TRBJ2-7; TRBD1 matches 8 bases. The CDR3 sequence is 15 residues long. Germline V CDR1 and CDR2: DFQATT, SNEGSKA (reference sequence). After removal of 5 bases from V and 6 bases from J, the junction contained 15 bases not matched to a gene. Here the CDR3 DNA reads TGCAGTGCTGTACCTAGACAGGGGTTTTATCCCGAGCAGTACTTC. Its translation is CSAVPRQGFYPEQYF.

Turning to this clonotype: Lacking the conserved final phenylalanine or tryptophan, this CDR3 likely reflects a read error. The chain uses TRBV4-1 and TRBJ2-7, with 11 positions matching TRBD2. CDR1 and CDR2 (germline): MGHRA, YSYEKL. CDR3 size: 15 residues. V was clipped by 3 bases and J by 0 bases; unmatched bases: 1. The CDR3: CASSHTSGGSYEQYS. The CDR3, as DNA: TGCGCCAGCAGCCACACTAGCGGGGGCTCCTACGAGCAGTACTCC.

This clonotype is classed as large. This sequence joins TRBV15 and TRBJ2-7; 7 bases line up with TRBD1. The V gene end was trimmed by 3 bases and the J gene end by 2 bases; junction bases not matched to a gene: 7. This CDR3 is 15 amino acids long. Germline assignment: CDR1 LNHNV and CDR2 YYDKDF (reference sequence). The CDR3 spells CATSRTSGTAYEQYF. The CDR3 nucleotides read TGTGCCACCAGCAGGACGTCCGGGACAGCCTACGAGCAGTACTTC.